What follows are 10 T cell receptor beta chains derived from one specimen sequenced in a study of blood T cell repertoires in COVID-19. Repertoires were generated with immunoSEQ multiplex PCR, while TCRdb's copy carries only in-frame clones and drops some. Here the sample spans 250,000 to 350,000 clones, roughly 90% being singletons. The sample was peripheral blood. All receptors derive from a woman aged 25 to 45 with active or convalescent COVID-19.

V and J are TRBV18 and TRBJ2-7; 12 bases map to TRBD1. The CDR3 covers 15 residues. V shed 4 bases and J 4 bases; nucleotides not matched to a gene: 5. CDR1 and CDR2 from the germline V gene are KGHSH and LQKENI. The DNA of the CDR3 is TGTGCCAGCTCACTGGGACAGGGGGCTGGATACGAGCAGTACTTC. Translated, it gives CASSLGQGAGYEQYF.

This clone occurred once. The J gene is TRBJ2-1, the V gene TRBV9; no definite D call. Germline-derived CDR1 and CDR2 are SGDLS and YYNGEE. V was trimmed by 4 bases and J by 4 bases, leaving 24 bases between them. The CDR3 contains 18 residues. CDR3 loop: CASSPHGPAVMKYNEQFF. In DNA, the CDR3 is TGTGCCAGCAGCCCCCATGGGCCAGCAGTAATGAAATACAATGAGCAGTTCTTC.

This rearrangement joins TRBV7-2 to TRBJ2-1, with TRBD2 identical over 9 bases. Per germline, CDR1 SGHTA and CDR2 FQGNSA. There are 15 residues in the CDR3. V shed 6 bases and J 4 bases; nucleotides not matched to a gene: 7. CDR3 sequence: CASRSATSGYNEQFF. The CDR3 coding sequence is TGTGCCAGCAGGAGCGCCACTAGCGGGTACAATGAGCAGTTCTTC.

V is TRBV5-4 and J is TRBJ2-7; 7 bases map to TRBD2. Trimming took 4 bases from V and 7 from J; bases not matched to a gene: 11. The CDR3 consists of 14 residues. Germline CDR1 SGHNT, CDR2 YYREEE (reference sequence). The CDR3 DNA sequence: TGTGCCAGCAGCGCGGCAACATGGGGGGGTGAGCAGTACTTC. It yields the protein CASSAATWGGEQYF.

V gene TRBV15 combines with J gene TRBJ2-3; D is perhaps TRBD2 (6 bases). The V gene's germline CDR1 is LNHNV and CDR2 YYDKDF (reference sequence). Trimming pared 1 base from V and 0 bases from J, leaving 14 bases between. The CDR3 runs to 17 residues. The CDR3: CATSRAGDRFSTDTQYF. DNA of the CDR3: TGTGCCACCAGCAGAGCGGGGGATCGTTTCAGCACAGATACGCAGTATTTT.

The chain uses TRBV4-1 and TRBJ2-7, with 9 bases aligning to TRBD1. With 2 bases clipped from V and 5 bases from J, the junction kept 10 bases outside the gene matches. The CDR3 is 16 amino acids. The germline CDR1 and CDR2 sequences are MGHRA and YSYEKL. The CDR3 DNA reads TGCGCCAGCAGCCAACGATCGGGACAGGGTTATGACGAGCAGTACTTC. Residues: CASSQRSGQGYDEQYF.

The rearrangement joins TRBV6-1 to TRBJ1-6, with TRBD1 matching 8 bases. V shed 2 bases and J 8 bases; nucleotides not matched to a gene: 5. Germline CDR1 is MNHNS and CDR2 is SASEGT. CDR3 length: 15 amino acids. DNA for the CDR3: TGTGCCAGCAGTGAAAAGTACAGGGGGGATTCACCCCTCCACTTT. It encodes CASSEKYRGDSPLHF.

This clone was observed a handful of times. The chain joins TRBV6-6 to TRBJ1-6, with 9 bases fitting TRBD1. Trimming removed 2 bases from V and 5 bases from J; junction bases left unmatched: 4. CDR3 length equals 16 residues. Germline loops: CDR1 MNHNY, CDR2 SVGAGI (reference sequence). The CDR3 loop is CASSYTRQGDNSPLHF. CDR3 DNA sequence: TGTGCCAGCAGTTACACAAGACAGGGGGATAATTCACCCCTCCACTTT.

This clone occurred once. The chain employs TRBV19 and TRBJ1-3, with TRBD1 matching 7 bases. Germline values: CDR1 LNHDA, CDR2 SQIVND (reference sequence). CDR3 length: 16 residues. Trimming cost V 5 bases and J 1 base; bases outside gene matches: 8. CDR3 DNA: TGTGCCAGTAGTTTCTCCATACAGGGGTCTGGAAACACCATATATTTT. Amino acids: CASSFSIQGSGNTIYF.

The rearrangement links TRBV18 to TRBJ1-1; 7 positions agree with TRBD1. Trimming at V came to 5 bases and at J to 2 bases, leaving 8 bases not matched to a gene. Germline CDR1 and CDR2: KGHSH and LQKENI. There are 15 residues in the CDR3. The CDR3 here is CASSTGVGPNTEAFF. The CDR3 DNA is TGTGCCAGCTCAACAGGGGTGGGGCCCAACACTGAAGCTTTCTTT.